This TCR beta chain was sequenced during a study of siplizumab effects on memory and regulatory T cells. The germline CDR1 and CDR2 sequences are MNHEY and SVGAGI. The CDR3 has 15 amino acids. Deletions cut 7 bases from V and 1 base from J, with 14 bases between. The table came from immunoSEQ multiplex PCR; TCRdb's copy has only in-frame clones and leaves some out. The sample has 65,000 to 70,000 clones; about 90% are singletons. General observations from the study: Solely a minor proportion of alloreactive clones could be assigned to unstimulated subsets. Left unconfirmed was the suppressive function of proliferating Tregs from siplizumab cultures. With siplizumab, Treg-derived clones averaged about 69% of mappable alloreactive CD4+ clones, versus around 28% in controls.

Only one count was recorded for this clone. Antigen: not known. This receptor was taken from a human donor in good health. J is TRBJ1-5 and V is TRBV6-5; D remains unclear. The sequenced sample consisted of Tregs sorted from blood. This CDR3 reads CASKTLGVSNQPQHF. The CDR3 bases are TGTGCCAGCAAAACCCTCGGGGTGAGCAATCAGCCCCAGCATTTT.